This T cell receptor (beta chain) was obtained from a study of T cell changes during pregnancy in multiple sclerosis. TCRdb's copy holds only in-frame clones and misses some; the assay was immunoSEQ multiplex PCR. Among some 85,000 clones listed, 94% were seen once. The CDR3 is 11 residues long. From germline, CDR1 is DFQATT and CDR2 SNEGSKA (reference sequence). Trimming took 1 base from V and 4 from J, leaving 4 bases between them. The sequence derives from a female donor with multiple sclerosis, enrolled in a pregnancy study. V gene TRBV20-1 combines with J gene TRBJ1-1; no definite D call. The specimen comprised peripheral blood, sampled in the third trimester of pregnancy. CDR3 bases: TGCAGTGCTAGAGGTAGCACTGAAGCTTTCTTT. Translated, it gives CSARGSTEAFF.